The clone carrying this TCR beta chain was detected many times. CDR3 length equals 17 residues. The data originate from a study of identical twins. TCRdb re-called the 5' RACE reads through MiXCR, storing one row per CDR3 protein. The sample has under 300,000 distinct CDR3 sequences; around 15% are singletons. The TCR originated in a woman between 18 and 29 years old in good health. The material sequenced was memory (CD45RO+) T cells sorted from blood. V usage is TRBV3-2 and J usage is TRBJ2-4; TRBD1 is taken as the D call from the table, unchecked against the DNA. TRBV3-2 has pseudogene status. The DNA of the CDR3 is TGTGCCAGCAGCCAAGGATTGTCGGGAAGGAGCAAAAACATTCAGTACTTC. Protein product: CASSQGLSGRSKNIQYF.